Detailed here is one T cell receptor (beta chain). The antigen remains undetermined. Looked up from germline, CDR1 is DFQATT and CDR2 is SNEGSKA (reference sequence). CDR3 length: 14 amino acids. The trim removed 7 bases at V and 5 bases at J, leaving 13 bases unmatched. The data stem from a study of T-cell reconstitution after alpha-beta-depleted transplantation in children. Library preparation (for TCRbeta) was performed with unique molecular identifiers. TCRdb re-derived calls from the PCR reads in MiXCR, one entry per CDR3 protein. The sample has 500,000 to 750,000 distinct CDR3 sequences; over 25% are singletons. Findings of the study overall: Surviving recipient T cells and thymic progenitors produced the high day-60 TCRbeta diversity seen in some patients. Where alpha-beta T cells came from about two months after transplant was reportedly several hundred expanded graft clones. After one year, T-cell counts and TCRbeta diversity mostly came from new T cells.

The chain links TRBV20-1 to TRBJ2-5; TRBD2 matches at 7 bases. The material sequenced was PBMCs, taken before TCRalphabeta/CD19-depleted stem cell transplant. The receptor's source is a boy in the first two years of life with Wiskott-Aldrich syndrome, due to receive a stem cell transplant. The chain's CDR3 is CSGTRAGVWETQYF. As DNA, the CDR3 is TGCAGTGGTACTCGGGCGGGAGTTTGGGAGACCCAGTACTTC.